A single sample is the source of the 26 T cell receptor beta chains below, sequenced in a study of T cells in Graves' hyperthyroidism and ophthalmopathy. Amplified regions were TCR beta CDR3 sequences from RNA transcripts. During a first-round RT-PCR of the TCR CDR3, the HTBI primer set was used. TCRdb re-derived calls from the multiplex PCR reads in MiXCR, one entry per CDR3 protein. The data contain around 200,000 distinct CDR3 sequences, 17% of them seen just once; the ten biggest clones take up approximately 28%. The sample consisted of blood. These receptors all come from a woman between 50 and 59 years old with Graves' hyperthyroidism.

The CDR3 spells CASSFAISGQGDGYTF. CDR3 in DNA: TGTGCCAGCAGCTTTGCTATATCGGGACAGGGAGATGGCTACACCTTC. This chain uses TRBV7-9 with TRBJ1-2; TRBD1 agrees at 9 bases. This CDR3 spans 16 amino acids. V lost 3 bases and J lost 6; bases outside the gene matches: 11. CDR1 is SEHNR, CDR2 FQNEAQ, per germline (reference sequence).

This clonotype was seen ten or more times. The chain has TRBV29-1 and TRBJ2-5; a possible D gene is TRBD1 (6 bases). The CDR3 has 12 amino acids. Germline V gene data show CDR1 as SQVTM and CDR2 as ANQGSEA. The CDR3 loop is CSGARGKETQYF. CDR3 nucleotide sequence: TGCTCCGGGGCCAGGGGAAAAGAGACCCAGTACTTC. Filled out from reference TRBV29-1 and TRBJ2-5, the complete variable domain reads SAVISQKPSRDICQRGTSLTIQCQVDSQVTMMFWYRQQPGQSLTLIATANQGSEATYESGFVIDKFPISRPNLTFSTLTVSNMSPEDSSIYLCSGARGKETQYFGPGTRLLVL.

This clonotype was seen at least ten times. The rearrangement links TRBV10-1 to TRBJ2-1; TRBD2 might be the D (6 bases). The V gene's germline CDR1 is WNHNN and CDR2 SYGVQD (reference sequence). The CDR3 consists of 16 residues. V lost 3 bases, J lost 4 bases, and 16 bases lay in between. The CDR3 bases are TGCGCCAGCAGTGATCACGGGACTGCCATTTACAATGAGCAGTTCTTC. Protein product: CASSDHGTAIYNEQFF.

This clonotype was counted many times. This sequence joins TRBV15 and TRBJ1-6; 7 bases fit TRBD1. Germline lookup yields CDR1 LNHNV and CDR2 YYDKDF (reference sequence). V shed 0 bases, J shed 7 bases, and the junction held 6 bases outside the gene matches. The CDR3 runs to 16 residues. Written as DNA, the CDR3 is TGTGCCACCAGCAGAGATTCGACAGGGTGGAATTCACCCCTCCACTTT. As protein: CATSRDSTGWNSPLHF.

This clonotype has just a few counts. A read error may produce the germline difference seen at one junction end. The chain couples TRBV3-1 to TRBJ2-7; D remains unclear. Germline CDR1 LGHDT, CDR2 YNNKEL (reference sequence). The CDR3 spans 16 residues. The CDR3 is CASSQDPTSLSYERYF. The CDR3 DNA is TGTGCCAGCAGCCAAGATCCCACCTCCCTCTCCTACGAGCGGTACTTC.

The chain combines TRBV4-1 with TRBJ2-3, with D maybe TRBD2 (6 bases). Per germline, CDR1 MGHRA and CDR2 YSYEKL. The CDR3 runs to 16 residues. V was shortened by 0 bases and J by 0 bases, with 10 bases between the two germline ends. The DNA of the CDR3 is TGCGCCAGCAGCCAAGATGCGGGGCCTAGCACAGATACGCAGTATTTT. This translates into CASSQDAGPSTDTQYF.

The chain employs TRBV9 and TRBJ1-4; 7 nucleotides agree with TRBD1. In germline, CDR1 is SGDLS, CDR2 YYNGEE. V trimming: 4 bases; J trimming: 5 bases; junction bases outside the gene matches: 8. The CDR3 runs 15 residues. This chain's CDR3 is CASSLGQAANEKLFF. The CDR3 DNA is TGTGCCAGCAGCTTAGGACAGGCAGCAAATGAAAAACTGTTTTTT.

The CDR3 spells CASSLQGWNSPLHF. The CDR3 nucleotides read TGTGCCAGCAGCTTACAGGGTTGGAATTCACCCCTCCACTTT. The chain combines TRBV2 with TRBJ1-6, with D possibly matching TRBD1 (6 bases). Deletions cut 6 bases from V and 7 bases from J, with 13 bases between. CDR1 SNHLY and CDR2 FYNNEI come from the germline V gene. The CDR3 extends over 14 amino acids.

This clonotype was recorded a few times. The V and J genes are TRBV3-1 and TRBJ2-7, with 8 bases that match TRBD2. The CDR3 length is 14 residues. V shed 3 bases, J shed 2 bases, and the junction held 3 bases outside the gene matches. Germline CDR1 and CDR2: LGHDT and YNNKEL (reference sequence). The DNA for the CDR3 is TGTGCCAGCAGCCACCCGGGACTAGCCTACGAGCAGTACTTC. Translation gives CASSHPGLAYEQYF.

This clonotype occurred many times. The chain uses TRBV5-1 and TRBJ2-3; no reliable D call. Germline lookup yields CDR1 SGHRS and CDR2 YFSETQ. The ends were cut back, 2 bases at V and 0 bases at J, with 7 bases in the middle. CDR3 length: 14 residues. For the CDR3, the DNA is TGCGCCAGCAGCTTCAGTTCTAGCACAGATACGCAGTATTTT. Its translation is CASSFSSSTDTQYF.

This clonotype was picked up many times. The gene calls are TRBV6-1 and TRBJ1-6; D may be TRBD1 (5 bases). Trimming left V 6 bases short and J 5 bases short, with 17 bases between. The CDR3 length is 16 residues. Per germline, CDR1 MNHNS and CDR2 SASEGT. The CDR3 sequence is CASRPKPGRDNSPLHF. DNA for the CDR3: TGTGCCAGCAGACCTAAACCGGGACGGGATAATTCACCCCTCCACTTT.

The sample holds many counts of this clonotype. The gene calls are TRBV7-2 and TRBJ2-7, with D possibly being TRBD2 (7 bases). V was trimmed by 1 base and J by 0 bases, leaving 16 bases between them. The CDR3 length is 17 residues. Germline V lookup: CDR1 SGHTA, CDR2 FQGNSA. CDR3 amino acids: CASSLVLRGGSSYEQYF. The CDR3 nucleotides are TGTGCCAGCAGCTTAGTATTGAGGGGGGGGTCCTCCTACGAGCAGTACTTC.

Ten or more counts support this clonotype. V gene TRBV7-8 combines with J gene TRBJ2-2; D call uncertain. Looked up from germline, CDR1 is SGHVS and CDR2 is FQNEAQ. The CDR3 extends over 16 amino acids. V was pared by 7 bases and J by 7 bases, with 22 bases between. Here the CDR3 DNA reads TGTGCCAGCAACCCGAGACTCGGGTCACCTGGCGGGGAGCTGTTTTTT. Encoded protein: CASNPRLGSPGGELFF. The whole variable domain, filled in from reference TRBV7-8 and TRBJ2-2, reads GAGVSQSPRYKVAKRGQDVALRCDPISGHVSLFWYQQALGQGPEFLTYFQNEAQLDKSGLPSDRFFAERPEGSVSTLKIQRTQQEDSAVYLCASNPRLGSPGGELFFGEGSRLTVL.

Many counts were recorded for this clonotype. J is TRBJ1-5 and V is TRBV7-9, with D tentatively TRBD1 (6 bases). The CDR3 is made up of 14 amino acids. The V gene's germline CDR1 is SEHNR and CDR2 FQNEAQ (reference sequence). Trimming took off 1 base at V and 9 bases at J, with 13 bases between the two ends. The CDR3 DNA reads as TGTGCCAGCAGCTTAGGGACAGATGGAAGGCCCCAGCATTTT. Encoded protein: CASSLGTDGRPQHF.

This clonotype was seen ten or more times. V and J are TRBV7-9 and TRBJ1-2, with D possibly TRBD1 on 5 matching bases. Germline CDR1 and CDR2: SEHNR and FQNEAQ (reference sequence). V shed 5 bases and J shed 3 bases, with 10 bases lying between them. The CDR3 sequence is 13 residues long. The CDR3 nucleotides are TGTGCCAGCAGCCCGGTGGGACACTATGGCTACACCTTC. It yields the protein CASSPVGHYGYTF.

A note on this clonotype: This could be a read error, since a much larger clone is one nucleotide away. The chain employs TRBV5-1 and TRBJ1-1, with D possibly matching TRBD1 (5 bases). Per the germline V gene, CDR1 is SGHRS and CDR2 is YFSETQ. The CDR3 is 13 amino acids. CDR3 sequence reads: CASSLGGSQYASF. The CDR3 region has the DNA TGCGCCAGCAGCTTGGGGGGGTCGCAGTACGCTTCCTTT.

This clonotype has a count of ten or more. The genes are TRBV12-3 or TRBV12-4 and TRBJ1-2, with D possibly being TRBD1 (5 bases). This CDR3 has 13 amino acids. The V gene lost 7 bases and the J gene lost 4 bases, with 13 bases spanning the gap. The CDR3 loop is CASTLGGFYGYTF. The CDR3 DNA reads TGTGCCAGCACCCTCGGGGGTTTCTATGGCTACACCTTC.

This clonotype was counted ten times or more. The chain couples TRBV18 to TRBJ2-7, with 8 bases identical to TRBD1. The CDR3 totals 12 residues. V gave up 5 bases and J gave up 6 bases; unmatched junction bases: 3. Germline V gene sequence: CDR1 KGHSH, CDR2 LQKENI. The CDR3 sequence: CASSADRGEQYF. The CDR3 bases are TGTGCCAGCTCAGCCGACAGGGGCGAGCAGTACTTC.

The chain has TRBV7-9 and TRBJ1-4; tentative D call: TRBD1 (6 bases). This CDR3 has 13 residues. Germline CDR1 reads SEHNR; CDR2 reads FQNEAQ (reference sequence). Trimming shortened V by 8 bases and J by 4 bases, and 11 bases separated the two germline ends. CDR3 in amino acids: CASGDMNNEKLFF. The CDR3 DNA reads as TGTGCCAGCGGGGACATGAATAATGAAAAACTGTTTTTT.

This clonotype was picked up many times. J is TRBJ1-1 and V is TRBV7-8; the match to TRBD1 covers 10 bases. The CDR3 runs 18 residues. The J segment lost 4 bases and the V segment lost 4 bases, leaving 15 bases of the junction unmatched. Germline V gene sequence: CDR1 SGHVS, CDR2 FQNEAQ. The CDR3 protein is CASSSPGGTGVRGTEAFF. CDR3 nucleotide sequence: TGTGCCAGCAGCTCTCCGGGGGGGACAGGGGTTCGTGGCACTGAAGCTTTCTTT. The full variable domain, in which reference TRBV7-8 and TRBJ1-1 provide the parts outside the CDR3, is GAGVSQSPRYKVAKRGQDVALRCDPISGHVSLFWYQQALGQGPEFLTYFQNEAQLDKSGLPSDRFFAERPEGSVSTLKIQRTQQEDSAVYLCASSSPGGTGVRGTEAFFGQGTRLTVV.

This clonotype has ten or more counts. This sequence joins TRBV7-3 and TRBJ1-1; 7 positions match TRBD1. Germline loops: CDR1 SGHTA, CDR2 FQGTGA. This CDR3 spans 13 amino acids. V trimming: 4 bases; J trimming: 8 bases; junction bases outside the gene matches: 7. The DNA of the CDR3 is TGTGCCAGCAGCTCCGGGACAGCGGTAGAAGCTTTCTTT. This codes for CASSSGTAVEAFF.

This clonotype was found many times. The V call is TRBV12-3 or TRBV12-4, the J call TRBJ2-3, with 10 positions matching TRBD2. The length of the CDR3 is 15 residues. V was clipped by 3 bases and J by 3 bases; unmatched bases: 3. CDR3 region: CASSLTSGFTDTQYF. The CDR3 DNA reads TGTGCCAGCAGTTTGACTAGCGGGTTTACAGATACGCAGTATTTT.

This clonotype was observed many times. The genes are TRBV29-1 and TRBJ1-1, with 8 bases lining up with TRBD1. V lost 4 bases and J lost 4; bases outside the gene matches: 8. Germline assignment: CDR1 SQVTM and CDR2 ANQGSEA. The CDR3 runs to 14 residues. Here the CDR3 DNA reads TGCAGCGTTGCCCTACAGGGGGTGGGCACTGAAGCTTTCTTT. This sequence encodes CSVALQGVGTEAFF.

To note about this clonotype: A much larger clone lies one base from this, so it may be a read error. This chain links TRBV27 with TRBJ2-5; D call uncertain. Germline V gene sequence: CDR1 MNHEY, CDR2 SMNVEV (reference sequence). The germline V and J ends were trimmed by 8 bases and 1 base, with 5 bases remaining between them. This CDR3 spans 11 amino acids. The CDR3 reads CASATQETQYF. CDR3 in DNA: TGTGCCAGCGCCACCCAAGAGACCCAGTACTTC.

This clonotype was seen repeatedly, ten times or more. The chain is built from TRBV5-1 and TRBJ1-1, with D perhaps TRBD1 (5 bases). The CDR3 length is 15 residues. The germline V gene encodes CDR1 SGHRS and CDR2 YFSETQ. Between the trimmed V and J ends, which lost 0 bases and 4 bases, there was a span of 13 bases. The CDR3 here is CASSLVQGTLTEAFF. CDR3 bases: TGCGCCAGCAGCTTGGTTCAGGGTACTCTCACTGAAGCTTTCTTT.

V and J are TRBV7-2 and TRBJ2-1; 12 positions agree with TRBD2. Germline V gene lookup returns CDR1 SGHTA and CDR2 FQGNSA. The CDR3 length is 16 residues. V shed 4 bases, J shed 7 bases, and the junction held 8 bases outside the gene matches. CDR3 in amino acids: CASSSRLAGVVNEQFF. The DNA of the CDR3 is TGTGCCAGCAGCTCTCGACTAGCGGGAGTCGTGAATGAGCAGTTCTTC.